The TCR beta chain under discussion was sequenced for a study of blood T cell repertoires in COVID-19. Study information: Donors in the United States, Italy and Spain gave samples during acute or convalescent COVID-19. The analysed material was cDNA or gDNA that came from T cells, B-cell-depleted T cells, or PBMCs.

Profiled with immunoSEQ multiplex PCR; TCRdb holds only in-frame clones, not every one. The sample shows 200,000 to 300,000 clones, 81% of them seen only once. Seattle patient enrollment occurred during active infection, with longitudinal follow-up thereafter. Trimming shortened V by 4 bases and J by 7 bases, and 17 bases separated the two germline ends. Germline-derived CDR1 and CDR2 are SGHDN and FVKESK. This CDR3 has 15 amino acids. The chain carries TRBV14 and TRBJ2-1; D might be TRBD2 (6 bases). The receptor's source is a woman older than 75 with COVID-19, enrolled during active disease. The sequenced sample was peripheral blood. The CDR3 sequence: CASSLGVRESNEQFF. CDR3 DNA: TGTGCCAGCAGCCTAGGGGTCCGGGAGTCGAATGAGCAGTTCTTC.